The 7 T cell receptor beta chains below were found in one sample sequenced in a study of T cell responses to AZD1222 COVID-19 vaccine. Measured with immunoSEQ multiplex PCR; TCRdb has only the in-frame clones, and not every one. The data show roughly 200,000 clones, about nine tenths seen once. The material sequenced was peripheral blood, taken 28 days after the second AZD1222 dose. Source of these receptors: an adult who received the AZD1222 COVID-19 vaccine.

The chain uses TRBV11-2 and TRBJ1-1, with D perhaps matching TRBD1 (5 bases). Germline-derived CDR1 and CDR2 are SGHAT and FQNNGV. This CDR3 is 14 amino acids long. V lost 5 bases, J lost 1 base, and 11 bases lay in between. CDR3 residues: CASSRGPSNTEAFF. DNA for the CDR3: TGTGCCAGCAGCAGGGGTCCGTCGAACACTGAAGCTTTCTTT. Full variable domain (outside the CDR3, taken from reference TRBV11-2 and TRBJ1-1): EAGVAQSPRYKIIEKRQSVAFWCNPISGHATLYWYQQILGQGPKLLIQFQNNGVVDDSQLPKDRFSAERLKGVDSTLKIQPAKLEDSAVYLCASSRGPSNTEAFFGQGTRLTVV.

J is TRBJ1-3 and V is TRBV7-2; D is possibly TRBD1 (6 bases). The CDR3 has 13 residues. Germline V CDR1 and CDR2: SGHTA, FQGNSA. With 2 bases removed from V and 8 bases from J, the gap between germline ends came to 10 bases. CDR3 coding DNA: TGTGCCAGCAGCTTACAGGGGCTCCACACCATATATTTT. It yields the protein CASSLQGLHTIYF.

The chain combines TRBV21-1 with TRBJ2-5; TRBD1 is taken as the D call from the table, unchecked against the DNA. TRBV21-1 is reported as a pseudogene. CDR3 length: 17 amino acids. This CDR3 is CASSPRDSLLNQETQYF. Here the CDR3 DNA reads TGTGCCAGCAGCCCGCGGGACAGTTTACTAAACCAAGAGACCCAGTACTTC.

V gene TRBV5-1 combines with J gene TRBJ1-1, with 8 bases that match TRBD1. CDR1 is SGHRS, CDR2 YFSETQ, per germline. The J segment lost 4 bases and the V segment lost 4 bases, leaving 6 bases of the junction unmatched. CDR3 length: 14 residues. Here the CDR3 DNA reads TGCGCCAGCAGCGTAACAGGGGGAAGCACTGAAGCTTTCTTT. Residues: CASSVTGGSTEAFF.

V usage is TRBV30 and J usage is TRBJ2-7; a weak D match, TRBD2 (5 bases). Germline assignment: CDR1 GTSNPN and CDR2 SVGIG (reference sequence). Trimming left V 0 bases short and J 7 bases short, with 22 bases between. The CDR3 runs to 16 residues. CDR3 coding DNA: TGTGCCTGGAGTGTCTTTGGGGTCCGTTCGTCGGGAGAGCAGTACTTC. Translating it yields CAWSVFGVRSSGEQYF.

A remark on this clone: The junction and the germline gene differ at one end; a read error may be behind it. V is TRBV7-7 and J is TRBJ2-2; 10 bases agree with TRBD1. CDR3 length equals 14 residues. Germline CDR1 and CDR2: SSHAT and FNYEAQ (reference sequence). CDR3 residues: CASSSGQGIGELFF. CDR3 DNA: TGTGCTAGCAGCTCGGGACAGGGGATCGGGGAGCTGTTTTTT. The full variable domain, in which reference TRBV7-7 and TRBJ2-2 provide the parts outside the CDR3, is GAGVSQSPRYKVTKRGQDVTLRCDPISSHATLYWYQQALGQGPEFLTYFNYEAQPDKSGLPSDRFSAERPEGSISTLTIQRTEQRDSAMYRCASSSGQGIGELFFGEGSRLTVL.

Comments on this clone: Additional DNA sequences in this sample encode the identical CDR3. J is TRBJ1-1 and V is TRBV3-1 (or the pseudogene TRBV3-2); the match to TRBD1 covers 9 bases. From germline, CDR1 is LGHDT and CDR2 YNNKEL (reference sequence). The CDR3 is 13 amino acids. V gave up 3 bases and J gave up 4 bases; unmatched junction bases: 0. The CDR3 region is CASSQGQGTEAFF. DNA for the CDR3: TGTGCCAGCAGCCAGGGACAGGGCACTGAAGCTTTCTTT.